Sequencing of this T cell receptor (beta chain) was carried out in a study of a mutant IDH1 vaccine in newly diagnosed glioma. The time point was: week 47, end of study. Doses comprised 300 ug of mutant IDH1 20-mer peptide each, plus topical imiquimod. V lost 8 bases to trimming and J lost 7 bases, with 14 bases between them. Germline V gene data show CDR1 as SGHTA and CDR2 as FQGNSA. This CDR3 is built from 13 residues. About this clone: Its antigen is still unknown.

TCRdb's copy holds only in-frame clones and misses some; the assay was immunoSEQ multiplex PCR. The table lists under 60,000 clones, less than 85% of them singletons. Sequencing used PBMCs, obtained from a glioma patient whose treatment included an IDH1 peptide vaccine. This sequence joins TRBV7-2 and TRBJ1-4; D may be TRBD1 (5 bases). This TCR came from a woman between 40 and 50 years old with glioma. Some clones in this sample may be carry-over from other donors' samples. The CDR3 nucleotides read TGTGCCAGCCGGGGGGGGAGGGGTGAAAAACTGTTTTTT. This translates into CASRGGRGEKLFF.